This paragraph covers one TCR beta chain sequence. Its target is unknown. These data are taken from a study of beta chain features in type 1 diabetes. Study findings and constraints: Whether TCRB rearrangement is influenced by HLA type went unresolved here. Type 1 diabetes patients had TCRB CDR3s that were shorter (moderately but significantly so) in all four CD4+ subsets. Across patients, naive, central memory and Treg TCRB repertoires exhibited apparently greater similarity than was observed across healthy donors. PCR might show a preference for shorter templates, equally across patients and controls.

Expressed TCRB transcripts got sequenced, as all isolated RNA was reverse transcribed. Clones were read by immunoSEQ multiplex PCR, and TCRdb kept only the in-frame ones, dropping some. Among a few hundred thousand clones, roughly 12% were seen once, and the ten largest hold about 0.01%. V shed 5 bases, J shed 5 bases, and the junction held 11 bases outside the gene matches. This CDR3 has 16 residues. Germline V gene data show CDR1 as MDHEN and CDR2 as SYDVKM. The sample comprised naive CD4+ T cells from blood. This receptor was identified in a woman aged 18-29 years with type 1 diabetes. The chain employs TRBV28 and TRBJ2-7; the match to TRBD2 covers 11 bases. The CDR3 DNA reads TGTGCCAGCAGTCCGCCGGGACTAGCGGTCTTTCACGAGCAGTACTTC. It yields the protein CASSPPGLAVFHEQYF.